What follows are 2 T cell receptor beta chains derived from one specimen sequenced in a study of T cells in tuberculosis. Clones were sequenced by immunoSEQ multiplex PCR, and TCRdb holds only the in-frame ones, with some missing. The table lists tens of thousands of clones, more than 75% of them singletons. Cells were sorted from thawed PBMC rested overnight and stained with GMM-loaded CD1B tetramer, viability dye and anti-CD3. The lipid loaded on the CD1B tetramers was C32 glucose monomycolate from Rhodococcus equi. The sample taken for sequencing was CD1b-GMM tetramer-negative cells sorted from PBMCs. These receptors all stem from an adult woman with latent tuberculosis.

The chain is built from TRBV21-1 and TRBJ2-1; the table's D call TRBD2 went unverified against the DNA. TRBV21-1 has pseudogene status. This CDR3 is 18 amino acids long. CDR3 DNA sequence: TGTGCCACCCCCCCGGCCCCCTCCGGGACTAGTGACTACAATGAGCAGTTCTTC. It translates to CATPPAPSGTSDYNEQFF.

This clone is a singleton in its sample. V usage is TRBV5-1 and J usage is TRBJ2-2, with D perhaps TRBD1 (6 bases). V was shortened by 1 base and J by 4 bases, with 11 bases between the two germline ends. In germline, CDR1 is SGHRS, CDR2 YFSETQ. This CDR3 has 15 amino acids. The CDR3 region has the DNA TGCGCCAGCAGCTTGTCGAGGGGGAGCACCGGGGAGCTGTTTTTT. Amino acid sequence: CASSLSRGSTGELFF.